This TCR beta chain was documented in a study of cytomegalovirus exposure and HLA in healthy donors. Study context: Among 398 genotyped donors, approximately 80% fell in the Caucasian-associated ancestry cluster.

CDR3 size: 15 residues. Germline CDR1 and CDR2: SQVTM and ANQGSEA. J lost 7 bases, V lost 4 bases, and 14 bases had no gene match. With respect to this clone: Its antigen is not known.

Likely unrecorded immune exposures existed in these nominally healthy donors. Researchers ran the PCR with 60 Vbeta and 13 Jbeta primers. Profiled with immunoSEQ multiplex PCR; TCRdb holds only in-frame clones, not every one. The table records roughly 90,000 clones, over 65% of them present only once. Study-level results: DRB1 showed the most TCR associations and HLA-C the fewest in a later analysis, as rates varied by HLA locus.

The chain uses TRBV29-1 and TRBJ2-7; TRBD1 matches 9 bases. This clonotype originated in a woman aged 40-49 years in good health and CMV-seropositive. The sample consisted of PBMCs. The CDR3, as DNA: TGCAGCGTTGTTCTTTCCGGGACAGGGTCATGGGAGCAGTACTTC. Its protein product is CSVVLSGTGSWEQYF.